These 14 T cell receptor beta chains were sequenced from one sample in a study of beta chain features in type 1 diabetes. Since all of the isolated RNA was reverse transcribed, expressed TCRB transcripts were what got sequenced. Method: immunoSEQ multiplex PCR; TCRdb's copy keeps in-frame clones and lacks some. The table records 900,000 or so clones, 15% to 20% of them present only once. Source material: naive CD4+ T cells from blood. The receptor set was obtained from a woman aged 18-29 years in good health.

The rearrangement links TRBV19 to TRBJ2-7, with 9 nucleotides matching TRBD1. Germline CDR1 reads LNHDA; CDR2 reads SQIVND (reference sequence). This CDR3 contains 14 residues. V was pared by 6 bases and J by 2 bases, with 5 bases of the junction left unmatched. The CDR3: CASSHRGLPYEQYF. The CDR3 nucleotides read TGTGCCAGTAGCCACAGGGGGCTTCCCTACGAGCAGTACTTC.

This clone has more than one count but fewer than ten. The chain is built from TRBV23-1 and TRBJ2-7, with 12 bases fitting TRBD2. TRBV23-1 is annotated as an ORF whose role is uncertain. CDR3 length: 20 residues. V lost 4 bases to trimming and J lost 5 bases; unmatched junction nucleotides: 21. CDR3 sequence reads: CASSRAQNGASGRVVHEQYF. The DNA of the CDR3 is TGCGCCAGCAGTCGGGCCCAAAACGGAGCTAGCGGGAGGGTAGTACACGAGCAGTACTTC.

This chain uses TRBV7-2 with TRBJ2-5; maybe TRBD1 (6 bases). The CDR3 is 16 residues long. Germline V CDR1 and CDR2: SGHTA, FQGNSA. Trimming took off 2 bases at V and 2 bases at J, with 15 bases between the two ends. The CDR3 coding sequence is TGTGCCAGCAGCTTACACAGGGCGAGGCGGCAAGAGACCCAGTACTTC. Its protein product is CASSLHRARRQETQYF.

This clone was recorded a few times. This chain uses TRBV18 with TRBJ1-1; D possibly corresponds to TRBD1 (5 bases). Germline-derived CDR1 and CDR2 are KGHSH and LQKENI. The length of the CDR3 is 15 residues. The germline V and J ends were trimmed by 0 bases and 3 bases, with 11 bases remaining between them. DNA for the CDR3: TGTGCCAGCTCACCACCCGAGGGGTCGCACACTGAAGCTTTCTTT. Translated, it gives CASSPPEGSHTEAFF.

The V and J genes are TRBV19 and TRBJ1-5; 8 positions agree with TRBD1. Germline-derived CDR1 and CDR2 are LNHDA and SQIVND (reference sequence). V lost 4 bases, J lost 5 bases, and 4 bases stayed unmatched. The CDR3 spans 14 residues. The CDR3 loop reads CASSNHRGDQPQHF. CDR3 bases: TGTGCCAGTAGTAACCACAGGGGGGATCAGCCCCAGCATTTT.

This clone was counted between two and nine times. The rearrangement uses TRBV7-2 and TRBJ1-2, with a tentative D call TRBD1 (5 bases). The CDR3 runs to 13 residues. Trimming left V 1 base short and J 10 bases short, with 13 bases between. Germline CDR1 reads SGHTA; CDR2 reads FQGNSA. The CDR3 nucleotides are TGTGCCAGCAGCTTAGATTCCAGGGTGGACTACACCTTC. It is translated as CASSLDSRVDYTF.

The sample holds a few counts of this clone. This chain uses TRBV6-4 with TRBJ2-2; D unresolved. The CDR3 is made up of 13 amino acids. Germline CDR1 reads MRHNA; CDR2 reads SNTAGT. V shed 4 bases and J shed 6 bases, with 9 bases lying between them. CDR3 coding DNA: TGTGCCAGCAGTGGGTACAGTCCCGGGGAGCTGTTTTTT. It encodes CASSGYSPGELFF.

Worth noting for this clone: A read error may explain this, as a much larger clone is one base away. The V gene is TRBV13, the J gene TRBJ2-2; D gene unclear. This CDR3 spans 11 amino acids. Germline values: CDR1 PRHDT, CDR2 FYEKMQ (reference sequence). V shed 6 bases and J shed 3 bases, with 2 bases lying between them. Written as DNA, the CDR3 is TGTGCCAGCAGGGACACCGGGGAGCTGTTTTTT. Residues: CASRDTGELFF.

This sequence joins TRBV7-9 and TRBJ2-5; 11 bases align to TRBD2. The CDR3 consists of 15 residues. Germline V gene lookup returns CDR1 SEHNR and CDR2 FQNEAQ (reference sequence). J lost 6 bases, V lost 3 bases, and 6 bases had no gene match. CDR3 protein: CASSLGTSGSKTQYF. CDR3 in DNA: TGTGCCAGCAGCTTGGGCACTAGCGGGAGTAAGACCCAGTACTTC.

This sequence joins TRBV7-2 and TRBJ2-7, with TRBD1 matching 7 bases. Germline V gives CDR1 SGHTA, CDR2 FQGNSA. Trimming took 6 bases from V and 1 from J; bases not matched to a gene: 6. The CDR3 consists of 14 residues. CDR3 in DNA: TGTGCCAGCAGTTATACGGGACAGTCCTACGAGCAGTACTTC. This sequence encodes CASSYTGQSYEQYF.

The gene calls are TRBV25-1 and TRBJ2-3, with no clear D. Germline loops: CDR1 MGHDK, CDR2 SYGVNS. This CDR3 spans 14 amino acids. V was shortened by 1 base and J by 4 bases, with 9 bases between the two germline ends. DNA for the CDR3: TGTGCCAGCAGTGAATCCGGCTGGGCAGATACGCAGTATTTT. Protein product: CASSESGWADTQYF.

This clone was detected only a few times. The chain recombines TRBV2 with TRBJ2-1, with D possibly being TRBD1 or TRBD2 (5 bases each). The ends were cut back, 6 bases at V and 0 bases at J, with 30 bases in the middle. The CDR3 is 21 amino acids. Germline V gene sequence: CDR1 SNHLY, CDR2 FYNNEI. DNA for the CDR3: TGTGCCAGCAGCCCCAAGGGCCGGGACCTCCCCAGCTCGAGCTCCTACAATGAGCAGTTCTTC. This codes for CASSPKGRDLPSSSSYNEQFF.

This clone was picked up a small number of times. The chain employs TRBV28 and TRBJ2-2; 12 bases are a match to TRBD2. The CDR3 totals 17 residues. The trim removed 5 bases at V and 2 bases at J, leaving 6 bases unmatched. Looked up from germline, CDR1 is MDHEN and CDR2 is SYDVKM. CDR3 DNA sequence: TGTGCCAGCAGTGAGACTAGCGGGAGAGTAAACACCGGGGAGCTGTTTTTT. Residues: CASSETSGRVNTGELFF.

Regarding this clone: An end of the junction differs from the germline gene, which may be a read error. This same CDR3 is encoded by further DNA sequences in the sample. The V call is TRBV2, the J call TRBJ2-7; 7 nucleotides line up with TRBD2. CDR1 SNHLY and CDR2 FYNNEI come from the germline V gene. The CDR3 is 11 amino acids. As DNA, the CDR3 is TGTGCCAGCAGTGAATCTCGGCTAGCGGTGTTC. It yields the protein CASSESRLAVF.